This T cell receptor beta chain was found in a study of cytomegalovirus exposure and HLA in healthy donors. Trimming cost V 5 bases and J 0 bases, with 11 bases left between them. Germline-derived CDR1 and CDR2 are MDHEN and SYDVKM. This CDR3 has 16 residues. General observations from the study: Indistinguishable V segments such as TRBV6-2 and TRBV6-3 were excluded. HLA allele associations emerged for roughly 17,000 TCR beta sequences in a later analysis, at 0.05 false discovery rate. The investigators catalogued 164 TCR beta chains as cytomegalovirus-associated.

To note about this clone: The antigen is undetermined.

Vbeta (60) and Jbeta (13) primers were used in the PCR. Assay used: immunoSEQ multiplex PCR; TCRdb lists only in-frame clones, some missing. The sample yields roughly 120,000 clones, about 80% seen once. This rearrangement joins TRBV28 to TRBJ2-6; no firm D call. Sequencing was done on a sample of PBMCs. This sequence originates from a man aged 30 to 45 in good health and CMV-seronegative. The CDR3 region has the DNA TGTGCCAGCAGTCCCCCACGCAGCTCTGGGGCCAACGTCCTGACTTTC. It is translated as CASSPPRSSGANVLTF.